This T cell receptor beta chain was recorded in a study of sequential checkpoint blockade in melanoma. Data came from immunoSEQ multiplex PCR; TCRdb stores just in-frame clones and leaves some out. The repertoire includes some 10,000 clones, around 80% of them detected once, and under 20% sits in the top ten. Sample treatment: randomized to nivolumab then ipilimumab (arm A) or the reverse (arm B). From thawed PBMCs, live CD3+CD8+ cells negative for CD19 and CD56 were sorted. Germline V lookup: CDR1 MDHEN, CDR2 SYDVKM. The CDR3 spans 15 residues. The J segment lost 5 bases and the V segment lost 5 bases, leaving 5 bases of the junction unmatched.

This sequence was found in a human donor with melanoma. This chain joins TRBV28 and TRBJ1-4, with 10 bases aligning to TRBD1. The sample was CD8+ T cells sorted from blood (inferred from file names), taken from a patient given nivolumab and ipilimumab in sequence. CDR3 loop: CASSLGQGENEKLFF. Here the CDR3 DNA reads TGTGCCAGCAGTCTAGGACAGGGGGAGAATGAAAAACTGTTTTTT.